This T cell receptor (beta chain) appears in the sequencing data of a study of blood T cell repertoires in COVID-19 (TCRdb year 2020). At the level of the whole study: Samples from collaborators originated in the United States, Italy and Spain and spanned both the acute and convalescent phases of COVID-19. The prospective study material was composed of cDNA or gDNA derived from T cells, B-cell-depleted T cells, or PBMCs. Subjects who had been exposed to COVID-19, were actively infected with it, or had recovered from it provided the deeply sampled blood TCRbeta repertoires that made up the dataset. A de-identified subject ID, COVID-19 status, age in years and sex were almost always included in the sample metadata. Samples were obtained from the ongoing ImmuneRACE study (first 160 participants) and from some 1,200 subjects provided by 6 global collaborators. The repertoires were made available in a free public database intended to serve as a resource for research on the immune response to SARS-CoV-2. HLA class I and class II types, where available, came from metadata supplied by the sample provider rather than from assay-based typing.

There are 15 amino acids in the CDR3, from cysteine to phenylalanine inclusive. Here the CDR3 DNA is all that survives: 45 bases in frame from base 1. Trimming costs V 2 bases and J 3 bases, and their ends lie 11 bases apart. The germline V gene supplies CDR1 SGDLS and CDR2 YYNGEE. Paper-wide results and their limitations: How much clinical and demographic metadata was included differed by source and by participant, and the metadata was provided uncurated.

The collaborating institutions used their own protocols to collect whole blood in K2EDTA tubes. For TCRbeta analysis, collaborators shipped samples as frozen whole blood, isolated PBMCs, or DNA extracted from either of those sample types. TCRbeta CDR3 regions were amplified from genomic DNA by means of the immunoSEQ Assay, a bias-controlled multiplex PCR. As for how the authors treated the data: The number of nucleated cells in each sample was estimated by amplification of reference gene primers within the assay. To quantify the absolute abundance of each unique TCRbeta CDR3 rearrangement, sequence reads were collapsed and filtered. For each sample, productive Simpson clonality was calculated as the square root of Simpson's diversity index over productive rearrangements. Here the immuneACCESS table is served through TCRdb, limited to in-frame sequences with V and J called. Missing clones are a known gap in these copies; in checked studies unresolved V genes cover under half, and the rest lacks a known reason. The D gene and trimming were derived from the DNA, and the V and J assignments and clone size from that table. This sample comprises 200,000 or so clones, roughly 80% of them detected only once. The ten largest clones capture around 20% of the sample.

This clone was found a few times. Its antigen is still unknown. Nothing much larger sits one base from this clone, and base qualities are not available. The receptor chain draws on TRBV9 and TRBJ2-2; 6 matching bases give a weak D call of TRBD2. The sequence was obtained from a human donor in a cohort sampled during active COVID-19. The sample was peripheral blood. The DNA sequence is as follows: TGTGCCAGCAGCGTCCGCTGGGGGGACACCGGGGAGCTGTTTTTT. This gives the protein CASSVRWGDTGELFF.